The present T cell receptor beta chain was sequenced within a study of human T cells and chemical hapten exposure (dated by TCRdb to about 2021). About the study as a whole: For sensitization, 2% DPC in acetone was applied to a roughly 2 cm by roughly 2 cm area of upper inner arm skin. Patient blood was sampled pre-sensitization (week 0) and at 2, 6 and about 24 weeks after DPC sensitization. Patch tests used Finn chambers with 0.01% DPC on the upper back, scored after 6 days by International Contact Dermatitis Research Group standards. Weekly therapeutic DPC doses were additionally applied to the scalp of patients throughout the approximately 23-week study period. Libraries were combined into a pool for sequencing, and differences in TCR yield between samples came mainly from small differences in library volumes within the pool. The mostly female patient cohort included alopecia areata with under or over 50% scalp involvement, alopecia totalis and alopecia universalis. The study tracked peripheral blood TCR repertoire changes in vivo during primary and secondary sensitization to the hapten diphenylcyclopropenone (DPC) in alopecia patients. Roughly 30 alopecia patients gave blood for TCR sequencing at one to four time points (pre-sensitization, 2, 6 and 24 weeks).

The library was obtained by RACE. The sample was run on a NextSeq 500. During library preparation, unique molecular identifiers were attached to individual cDNA molecules so that TCRs could be counted in a quantitative, reproducible way. Each blood RNA sample was used to sequence both TCR alpha and TCR beta chains. On the authors' methods: Samples had a median of around 92,000 TCRs, with a range from about 23,224 to 750,000. The Decombinator software suite was used to annotate V, J and CDR3 in the TCR reads. To make PS versus PT1 abundance plots, every sample was subsampled to the same number of TCRs (28,000). TCRs were defined as expanded if absent before sensitization and observed at least eight times at the 2-week time point. TCRdb applied fastp at Q25 and MiXCR to the public reads, then kept only in-frame beta chains. Entries that share a CDR3 protein sequence are merged under the most common genes and DNA. TCRdb, not the original authors, processed these V and J calls. The sample yields tens of thousands of distinct CDR3 sequences; approximately 10% were counted once. The top ten clonotypes cover roughly 3.6% of the sample.

Reading from cysteine to phenylalanine, the CDR3 counts 12 amino acids. Here the CDR3 DNA is all that survives: 36 bases in frame from base 1. CDR1 and CDR2 are drawn from the germline V gene: MDHEN, SYDVKM. Relative to germline, V is 5 bases shorter and J is 7 bases shorter, with 9 bases between their ends. Study-level results and caveats: A positive correlation was found between the number of PT1 expanded TCRs and patch test score, with significance reached at thresholds 8, 16 and 32 but not 4. Alopecia, a presumed autoimmune disease, was present in all patients, so the immune response of the patients might differ from that of healthy individuals. DPC sensitization did not change the number of TCRs with a frequency above 1 in 1000, and there was no evidence of changes in global repertoire structure. After repeated subsampling, the strength of the expansion versus patch-test correlation and the threshold at which it became significant changed. Expanded TCRs formed significantly more large CDR3 similarity clusters than pre-sensitization or healthy control sets, consistent with antigen-driven responses.

This clonotype was seen ten or more times. This clone's antigen is unknown. Base qualities are not at hand, and no much larger clone is one base apart. The intended sense of this specimen's time point label: patch test 1, 2 weeks after DPC sensitization. Per the publication, the treatment or condition label means: therapeutic diphenylcyclopropenone sensitization with weekly scalp DPC. At each patch-test visit, blood was drawn before the patch test was applied. Patients were considered eligible if aged 18 to 70, diagnosed with alopecia and deemed suitable for DPC therapy, and patients were excluded if pregnant. Total RNA was extracted from unfractionated whole blood that had been collected in Tempus Blood RNA tubes.

The material sequenced was whole blood, taken in connection with sensitization to the hapten diphenylcyclopropenone (DPC). The chain links TRBV28 with TRBJ2-1; confidence is insufficient to name the D gene. This TCR was sampled from a woman aged 55-75 years with alopecia areata. Some clones in this sample may be carry-over from other donors' samples. The DNA sequence reads TGTGCCAGCAGTCCCCGCAGGAATGAGCAGTTCTTC. Protein translation: CASSPRRNEQFF. The reference TRBV28 and TRBJ2-1 proteins fill in what lies around the CDR3, so the full variable domain reads DVKVTQSSRYLVKRTGEKVFLECVQDMDHENMFWYRQDPGLGLRLIYFSYDVKMKEKGDIPEGYSVSREKKERFSLILESASTNQTSMYLCASSPRRNEQFFGPGTRLTVL.